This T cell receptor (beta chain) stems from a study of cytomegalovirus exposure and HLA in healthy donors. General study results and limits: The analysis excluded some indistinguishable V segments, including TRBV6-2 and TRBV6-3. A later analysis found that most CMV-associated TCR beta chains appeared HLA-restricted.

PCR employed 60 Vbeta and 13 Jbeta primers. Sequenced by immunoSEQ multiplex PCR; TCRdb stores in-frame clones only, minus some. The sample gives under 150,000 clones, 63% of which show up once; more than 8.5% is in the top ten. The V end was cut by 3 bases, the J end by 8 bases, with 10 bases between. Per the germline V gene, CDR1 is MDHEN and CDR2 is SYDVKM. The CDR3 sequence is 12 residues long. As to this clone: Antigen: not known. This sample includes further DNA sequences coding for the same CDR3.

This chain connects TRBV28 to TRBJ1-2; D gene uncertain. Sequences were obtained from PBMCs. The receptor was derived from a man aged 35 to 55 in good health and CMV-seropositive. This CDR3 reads CASSFNPRGYTF. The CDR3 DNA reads TGTGCCAGCAGTTTTAACCCCCGGGGCTACACCTTC.